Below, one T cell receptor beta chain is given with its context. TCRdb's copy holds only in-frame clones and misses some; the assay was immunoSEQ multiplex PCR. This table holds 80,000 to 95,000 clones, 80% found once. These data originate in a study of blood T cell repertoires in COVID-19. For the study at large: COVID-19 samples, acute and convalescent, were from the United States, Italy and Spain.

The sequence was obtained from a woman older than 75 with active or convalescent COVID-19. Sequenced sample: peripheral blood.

DNA for the CDR3: TGTGCCAGCAGCGTATCAGAGGGTTACGGCTACACCTTC. Its protein product is CASSVSEGYGYTF. The rearrangement joins TRBV7-3 to TRBJ1-2, with unresolved D. CDR3 length: 13 residues. The germline CDR1 and CDR2 sequences are SGHTA and FQGTGA. Trimming stripped 5 bases from V and 8 bases from J, with 15 bases between.